The present entry profiles one T cell receptor (beta chain) with its context. This clonotype was detected many times. There is no known antigen for this receptor. Per-base qualities were not stored, and no clone one base away is much larger. cDNA was synthesized by template-switch 5'RACE using a primer with a 10-nucleotide random unique molecular identifier that tagged each TCR transcript. Over 180 million TCR-beta sequences, covering 15-18 subjects, were produced in each sequencing run. The RNeasy kit was used for extraction of total RNA. Using the KAPA Real-time Library Amplification kit, TCR-beta VDJ regions were amplified with primers for the TCR constant region and the 5'RACE anchor. A first PCR added sample indexes and Illumina adaptors, after which a second PCR increased the library yield. After Ampure bead purification, the TCR product of roughly 650 bp was size-selected on a 2% E-gel SizeSelection system. Before pooling, library quality was checked on a Bioanalyzer, concentration was measured with Qubit, and libraries were quantified with the Kapa Library Quantification kit. Paired-end 2 x 150 bp sequencing of the libraries was performed on an Illumina HiSeq 2500. To increase sequence diversity, 25-30% phiX was spiked into each library pool. The published analysis was carried out like this. Quality-filtered reads were processed with the UMI-based MiGEC pipeline, and over 85% of raw TCR sequences were removed by the MiGEC pipeline during error correction. VDJ genes were aligned to IMGT germline references, and clonotypes were defined by unique CDR3 amino acid sequence plus V-J genes. Clonal expansion, Shannon diversity, and CDR3 relatedness (CalcPairwiseDistances, ClusterSamples) were evaluated with VDJtools, and phylogenetic trees were built with CLCbio workbench. Expanded clones were defined as having at least 8 unique UMIs, based on coefficient-of-variation modelling across technical triplicates. Starting from the raw public reads, TCRdb applied fastp trimming at Q25, assembled clones with MiXCR and retained in-frame beta chains. Each CDR3 protein appears once, grouped with its most common genes and DNA. The V and J calls come from TCRdb's annotation, not from the publication. For this sample the table gives some 71,000 distinct CDR3 sequences, of which approximately 10% were detected only once. The top ten clonotypes cover roughly 9% of the sample.

The CDR3 goes from the cysteine to the phenylalanine over 14 residues. Only the CDR3 DNA is retained, 42 bases long and in frame from the first base. CDR1 and CDR2 (SGHRS, YFSETQ) derive from the germline V gene. Between the V and J ends, shortened by 1 base and 7 bases respectively, the junction contains 15 bases. The entry originates in a study of neurological immune-mediated disorders (dated by TCRdb to about 2019). For the study in its entirety: Peripheral blood TCR-beta repertoires from HTLV-I-associated myelopathy (HAM/TSP) patients, multiple sclerosis patients and healthy controls were compared by UMI-based sequencing. Longitudinal samples, technical triplicates and paired sorted CD4+ and CD8+ T-cell subsets, alongside PBMC samples, were included among the approximately 98 TCR-beta libraries. Longitudinal HAM/TSP and healthy donors had 3 time-points each (about 3-45 month intervals). The cohort included some 66 subjects: about 15 with HAM/TSP, around 35 with multiple sclerosis, and 20 or so healthy controls. Study-wide findings and limitations: No identical CDR3 amino acid sequences were shared among expanded clones across subjects, suggesting private TCR-beta repertoires in all groups. The highest TCR clonal expansion was observed in HAM/TSP patients, whereas the lowest was observed in MS patients, even when compared with healthy controls.

Read against the paper, the sample's time point label means: longitudinal time-point 1 (baseline). The healthy controls were volunteers from a blood bank in Maryland, USA. For unsorted PBMC libraries, 2 million PBMCs were used after storage in RNAlater at -80 degrees C until RNA extraction. Peripheral blood was subjected to Ficoll-Hypaque density gradient centrifugation to isolate PBMCs, which were then cryopreserved in liquid nitrogen. This sequence was found in a man aged 30 to 39 in good health. The V and J segments used are TRBV5-1 and TRBJ2-7, with the D segment identity uncertain. The sequencing sample was made of PBMCs. The DNA sequence is TGCGCCAGCAGCTTGACGTCAGTTTTAGAGGAGCAGTACTTC. This codes for CASSLTSVLEEQYF. The entire variable domain, with the stretches around the CDR3 drawn from the reference TRBV5-1 and TRBJ2-7 proteins, is KAGVTQTPRYLIKTRGQQVTLSCSPISGHRSVSWYQQTPGQGLQFLFEYFSETQRNKGNFPGRFSGRQFSNSRSEMNVSTLELGDSALYLCASSLTSVLEEQYFGPGTRLTVT.